This TCR beta chain was documented in a study of early T cells in non-severe SARS-CoV-2 infection. At the level of the study: Bulk RNA from unsorted whole blood was sequenced; chains were unpaired.

Researchers attached unique molecular identifiers to individual cDNA molecules. Each CDR3 protein gets one entry after TCRdb re-called the 5' RACE reads with MiXCR. The sample includes about 84,000 distinct CDR3 sequences, about an eighth of them seen just once. There are a few counts of this clonotype. What it binds is unknown. V was trimmed by 5 bases and J by 6 bases, leaving 15 bases between them. CDR3 length: 14 amino acids. Whole-study findings and limits: Clonotype matching in VDJdb favored anti-spike CD8 responses and did not capture private and CD4 specificities.

The chain joins TRBV12-3 or TRBV12-4 to TRBJ2-3; D is tentatively TRBD1 or TRBD2 (5 bases each). Material: whole blood. The TCR was taken from an adult who was a healthcare worker with PCR-confirmed SARS-CoV-2 infection or an uninfected control (not recorded which). CDR3 protein: CASSAGTLGDTQYF. CDR3 nucleotide sequence: TGTGCCAGCAGTGCCGGGACCCTTGGTGATACGCAGTATTTT.